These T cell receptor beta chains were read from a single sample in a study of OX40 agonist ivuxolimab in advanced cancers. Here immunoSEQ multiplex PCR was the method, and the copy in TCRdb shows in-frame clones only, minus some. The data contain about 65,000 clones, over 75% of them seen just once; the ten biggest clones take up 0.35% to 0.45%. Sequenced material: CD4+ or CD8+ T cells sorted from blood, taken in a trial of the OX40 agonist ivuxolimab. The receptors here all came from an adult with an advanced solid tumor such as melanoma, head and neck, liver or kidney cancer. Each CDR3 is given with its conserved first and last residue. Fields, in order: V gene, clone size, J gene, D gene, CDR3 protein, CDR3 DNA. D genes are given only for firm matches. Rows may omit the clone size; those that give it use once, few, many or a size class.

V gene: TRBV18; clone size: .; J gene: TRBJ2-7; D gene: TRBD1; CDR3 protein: CASTPGQGSYEQYF; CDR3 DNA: TGTGCCAGCACGCCGGGACAGGGGTCCTACGAGCAGTACTTC
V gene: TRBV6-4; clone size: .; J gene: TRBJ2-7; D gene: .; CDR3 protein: CASSSDGHYEQYF; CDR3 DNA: TGTGCCAGCAGCTCCGATGGGCACTACGAGCAGTACTTC
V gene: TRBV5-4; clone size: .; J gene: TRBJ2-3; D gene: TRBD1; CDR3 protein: CASSLKTGPSTDTQYF; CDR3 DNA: TGTGCCAGCAGTCTCAAGACAGGGCCTAGCACAGATACGCAGTATTTT
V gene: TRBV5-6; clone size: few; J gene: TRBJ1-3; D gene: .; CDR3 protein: CASSLVVFDSGNTIYF; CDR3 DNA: TGTGCCAGCAGCTTGGTCGTCTTTGACTCTGGAAACACCATATATTTT
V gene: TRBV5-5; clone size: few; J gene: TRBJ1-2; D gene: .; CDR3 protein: CASSLAARARNYGYTF; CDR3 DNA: TGTGCCAGCAGCTTGGCCGCAAGGGCTAGGAACTATGGCTACACCTTC
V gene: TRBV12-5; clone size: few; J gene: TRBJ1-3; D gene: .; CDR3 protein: CASGAGRHEHTIYF; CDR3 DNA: TGTGCTAGTGGTGCGGGACGGCATGAACACACCATATATTTT
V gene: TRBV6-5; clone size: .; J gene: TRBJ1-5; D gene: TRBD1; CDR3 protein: CASRTGGNQPQHF; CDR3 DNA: TGTGCCAGCCGGACAGGGGGCAATCAGCCCCAGCATTTT
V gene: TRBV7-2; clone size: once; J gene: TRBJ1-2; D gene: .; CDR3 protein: CASSPTGPYGYTF; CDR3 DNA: TGTGCCAGCAGCCCCACAGGGCCCTATGGCTACACCTTC
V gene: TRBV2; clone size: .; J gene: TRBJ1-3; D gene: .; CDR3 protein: CASSAGSPASGNTIYF; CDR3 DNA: TGTGCCAGCAGTGCGGGAAGCCCTGCCTCTGGAAACACCATATATTTT
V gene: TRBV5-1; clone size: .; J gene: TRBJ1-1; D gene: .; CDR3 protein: CASSPNLNTEAFF; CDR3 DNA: TGCGCCAGCAGCCCCAACTTGAACACTGAAGCTTTCTTT
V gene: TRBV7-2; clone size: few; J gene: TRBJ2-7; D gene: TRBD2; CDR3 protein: CASSLEFSAGGAYEQYF; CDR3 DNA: TGTGCCAGCAGCTTAGAATTCTCAGCGGGGGGCGCCTACGAGCAGTACTTC
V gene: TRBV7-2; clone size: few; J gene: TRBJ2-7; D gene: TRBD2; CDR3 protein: CASSSPPGGGEQYF; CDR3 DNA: TGTGCCAGCAGCTCCCCGCCGGGGGGGGGCGAGCAGTACTTC
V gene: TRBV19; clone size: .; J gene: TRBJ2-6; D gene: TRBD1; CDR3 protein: CASSPSPGQGAGANVLTF; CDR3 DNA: TGTGCCAGTAGTCCATCTCCGGGACAGGGGGCTGGGGCCAACGTCCTGACTTTC
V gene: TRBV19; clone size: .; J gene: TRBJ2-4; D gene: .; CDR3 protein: CASKGGSSWAKNIQYF; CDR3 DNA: TGTGCCAGTAAGGGGGGGTCTTCATGGGCCAAAAACATTCAGTACTTC
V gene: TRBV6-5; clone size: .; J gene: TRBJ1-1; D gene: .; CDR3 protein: CASSRRQNTEAFF; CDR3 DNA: TGTGCCAGCAGTCGAAGACAGAACACTGAAGCTTTCTTT
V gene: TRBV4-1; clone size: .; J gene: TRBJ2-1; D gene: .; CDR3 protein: CASSQANSNEQFF; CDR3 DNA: TGCGCCAGCAGCCAAGCTAACTCCAATGAGCAGTTCTTC
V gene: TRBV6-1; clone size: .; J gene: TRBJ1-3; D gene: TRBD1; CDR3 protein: CASSVDQGGAGNTIYF; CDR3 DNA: TGTGCCAGCAGTGTTGACCAGGGGGGAGCGGGAAACACCATATATTTT
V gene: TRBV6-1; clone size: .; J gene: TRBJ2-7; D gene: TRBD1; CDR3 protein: CASLKGGQGEDEQYF; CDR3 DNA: TGTGCCAGCCTCAAAGGGGGACAGGGAGAGGACGAGCAGTACTTC
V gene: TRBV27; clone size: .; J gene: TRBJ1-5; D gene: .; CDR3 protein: CASSLFGWAGLSLTSQPQHF; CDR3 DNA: TGTGCCAGCAGTTTATTTGGTTGGGCAGGCCTCTCCCTAACCAGTCAGCCCCAGCATTTT
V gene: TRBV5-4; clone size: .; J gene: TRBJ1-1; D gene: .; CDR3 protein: CASSPGRQANTEAFF; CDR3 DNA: TGTGCCAGCAGCCCGGGTCGACAGGCGAACACTGAAGCTTTCTTT
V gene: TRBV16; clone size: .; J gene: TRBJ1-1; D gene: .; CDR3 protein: CASSIDGGGRTEAFF; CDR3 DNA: TGTGCCAGCAGCATAGACGGCGGGGGTCGGACTGAAGCTTTCTTT
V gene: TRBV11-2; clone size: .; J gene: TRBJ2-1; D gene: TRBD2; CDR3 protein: CASSSAREGIF; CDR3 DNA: TGTGCCAGCAGCTCAGCCAGGGAGGGGATCTTC
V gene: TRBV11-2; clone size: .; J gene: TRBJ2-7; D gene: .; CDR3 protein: CASSLARGGEQYF; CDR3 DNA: TGTGCCAGCAGCTTAGCCAGGGGTGGCGAGCAGTACTTC
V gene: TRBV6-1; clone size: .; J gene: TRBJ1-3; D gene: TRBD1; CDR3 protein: CASSSGGRGGNTIYF; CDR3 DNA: TGTGCCAGCAGCTCAGGGGGGAGAGGGGGAAACACCATATATTTT
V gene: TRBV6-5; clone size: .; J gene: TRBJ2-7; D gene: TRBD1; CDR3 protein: CASSFYRDRGQGEQYF; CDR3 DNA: TGTGCCAGCAGTTTCTACAGGGACAGGGGGCAAGGCGAGCAGTACTTC
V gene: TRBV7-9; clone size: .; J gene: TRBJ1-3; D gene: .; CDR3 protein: CASSLDRGSGNTIYF; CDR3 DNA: TGTGCCAGCAGCTTAGATAGGGGTTCCGGAAACACCATATATTTT
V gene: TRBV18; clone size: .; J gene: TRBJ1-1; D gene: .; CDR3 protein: CASSLLQGEAFF; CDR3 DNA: TGTGCCAGCTCACTTTTACAAGGTGAAGCTTTCTTT
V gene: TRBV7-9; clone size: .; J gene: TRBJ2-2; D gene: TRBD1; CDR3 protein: CASSHGRGSANTGELFF; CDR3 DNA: TGTGCCAGCAGCCACGGCAGGGGGTCCGCGAACACCGGGGAGCTGTTTTTT
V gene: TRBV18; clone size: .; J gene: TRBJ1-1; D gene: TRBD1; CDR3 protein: CASSPEGQFNTEAFF; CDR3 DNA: TGTGCCAGCTCACCCGAGGGACAGTTTAACACTGAAGCTTTCTTT
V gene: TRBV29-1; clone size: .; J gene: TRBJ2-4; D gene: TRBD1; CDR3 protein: CSGQGGGRDIQYF; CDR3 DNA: TGCAGCGGACAGGGGGGAGGAAGGGACATTCAGTACTTC
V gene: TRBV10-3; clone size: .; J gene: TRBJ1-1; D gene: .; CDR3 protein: CAIKGETEAFF; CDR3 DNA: TGTGCCATCAAAGGGGAGACTGAAGCTTTCTTT
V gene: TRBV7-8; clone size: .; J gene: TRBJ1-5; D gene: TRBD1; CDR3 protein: CASSFAGQGNQPQHF; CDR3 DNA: TGTGCCAGCAGCTTTGCCGGACAGGGCAATCAGCCCCAGCATTTT
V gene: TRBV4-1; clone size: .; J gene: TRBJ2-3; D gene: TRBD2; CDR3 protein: CASSQEGLAGITDTQYF; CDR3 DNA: TGCGCCAGCAGCCAAGAAGGACTAGCGGGGATAACAGATACGCAGTATTTT
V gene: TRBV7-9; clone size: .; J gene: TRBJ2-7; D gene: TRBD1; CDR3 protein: CASSFSRDRAYEQYF; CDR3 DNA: TGTGCCAGCAGCTTTTCCCGGGACAGGGCTTACGAGCAGTACTTC
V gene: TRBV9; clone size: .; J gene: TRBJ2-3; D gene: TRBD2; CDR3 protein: CATGAGAGTDTQYF; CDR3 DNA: TGTGCCACGGGAGCGGGGGCGGGCACAGATACGCAGTATTTT
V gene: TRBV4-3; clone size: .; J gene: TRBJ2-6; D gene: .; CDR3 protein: CASSQRGVGANVLTF; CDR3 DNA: TGCGCCAGCAGCCAAAGAGGGGTCGGGGCCAACGTCCTGACTTTC
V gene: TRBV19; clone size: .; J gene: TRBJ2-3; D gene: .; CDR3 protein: CASSIDPPIRMDTQYF; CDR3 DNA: TGTGCCAGTAGTATCGATCCCCCAATTAGGATGGATACGCAGTATTTT
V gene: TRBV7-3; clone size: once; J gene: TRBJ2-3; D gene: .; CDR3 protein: CASSPRGKFETDTQYF; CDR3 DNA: TGTGCCAGCAGCCCCCGCGGCAAGTTTGAAACAGATACGCAGTATTTT
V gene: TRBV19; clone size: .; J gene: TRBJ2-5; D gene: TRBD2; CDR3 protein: CASSGLGGGETQYF; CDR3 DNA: TGTGCCAGTAGTGGTCTCGGGGGGGGAGAGACCCAGTACTTC
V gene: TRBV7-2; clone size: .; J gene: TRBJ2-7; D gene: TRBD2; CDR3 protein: CASSRNSGGFYEQYF; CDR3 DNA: TGTGCCAGCAGCCGAAATAGCGGGGGGTTCTACGAGCAGTACTTC
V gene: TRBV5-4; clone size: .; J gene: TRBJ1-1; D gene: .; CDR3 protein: CASSYGQRGSAEAFF; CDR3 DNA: TGTGCCAGCAGCTATGGACAGAGGGGATCAGCTGAAGCTTTCTTT
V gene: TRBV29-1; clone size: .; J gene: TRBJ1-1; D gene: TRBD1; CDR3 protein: CSVGTGRTEAFF; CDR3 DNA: TGCAGCGTTGGGACAGGGCGGACTGAAGCTTTCTTT
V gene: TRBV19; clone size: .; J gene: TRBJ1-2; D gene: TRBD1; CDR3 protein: CASSSGQGDGYTF; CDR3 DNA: TGTGCCAGTAGTTCGGGACAGGGGGATGGCTACACCTTC
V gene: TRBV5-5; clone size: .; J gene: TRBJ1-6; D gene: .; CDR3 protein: CASSSDSGTRRNSPLHF; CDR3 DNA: TGTGCCAGCAGCTCCGACTCAGGGACGCGCAGGAATTCACCCCTCCACTTT
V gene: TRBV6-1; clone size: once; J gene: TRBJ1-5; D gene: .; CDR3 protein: CASSERQNYGNQPQHF; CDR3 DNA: TGTGCCAGCAGTGAAAGACAGAACTATGGCAATCAGCCCCAGCATTTT
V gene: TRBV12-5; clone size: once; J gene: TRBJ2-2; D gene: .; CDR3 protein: CASALRGGPSNTGELFF; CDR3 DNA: TGTGCTAGTGCCTTAAGGGGCGGTCCATCGAACACCGGGGAGCTGTTTTTT
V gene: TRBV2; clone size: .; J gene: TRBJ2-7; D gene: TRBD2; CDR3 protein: CASSVAAGAYEQYF; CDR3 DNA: TGTGCCAGCAGTGTAGCGGCGGGAGCCTACGAGCAGTACTTC
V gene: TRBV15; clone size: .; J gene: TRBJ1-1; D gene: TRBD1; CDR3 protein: CATSGRGRDTEAFF; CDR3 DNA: TGTGCCACCAGCGGCAGGGGGAGGGACACTGAAGCTTTCTTT
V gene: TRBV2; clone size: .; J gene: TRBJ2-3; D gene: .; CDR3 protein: CASKEELTDTQYF; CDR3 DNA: TGTGCCAGCAAGGAAGAGTTAACAGATACGCAGTATTTT
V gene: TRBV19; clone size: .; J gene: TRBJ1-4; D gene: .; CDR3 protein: CASTMSENEKLFF; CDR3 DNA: TGTGCCAGTACCATGTCGGAAAATGAAAAACTGTTTTTT
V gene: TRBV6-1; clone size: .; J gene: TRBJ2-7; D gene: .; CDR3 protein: CASRIDSSYEQYF; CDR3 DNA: TGTGCCAGCAGGATTGACAGTTCCTACGAGCAGTACTTC